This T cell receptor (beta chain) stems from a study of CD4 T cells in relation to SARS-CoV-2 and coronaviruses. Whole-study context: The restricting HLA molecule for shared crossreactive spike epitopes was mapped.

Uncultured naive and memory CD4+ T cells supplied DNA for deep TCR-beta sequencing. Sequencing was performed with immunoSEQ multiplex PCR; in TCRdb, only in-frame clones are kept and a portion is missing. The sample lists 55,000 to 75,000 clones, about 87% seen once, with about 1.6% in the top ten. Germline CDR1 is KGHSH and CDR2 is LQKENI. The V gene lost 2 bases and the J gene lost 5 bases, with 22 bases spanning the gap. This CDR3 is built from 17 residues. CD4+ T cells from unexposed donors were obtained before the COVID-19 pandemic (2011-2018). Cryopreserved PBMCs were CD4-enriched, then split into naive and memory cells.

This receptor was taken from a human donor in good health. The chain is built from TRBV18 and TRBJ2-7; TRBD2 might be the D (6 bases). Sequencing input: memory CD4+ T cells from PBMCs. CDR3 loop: CASSPFKRVSSRDEQYF. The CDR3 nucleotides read TGTGCCAGCTCACCATTCAAGCGGGTGAGTTCCCGGGACGAGCAGTACTTC.